This T cell receptor (beta chain) derives from a study of T cells in Graves' hyperthyroidism and ophthalmopathy. Regions amplified from RNA transcripts were the TCR beta CDR3 regions. The TCR CDR3 first-round RT-PCR relied on the HTBI primer set. One entry per CDR3 protein results from TCRdb running MiXCR on the multiplex PCR reads. The sample shows fewer than 650,000 distinct CDR3 sequences, approximately 48% of them seen only once. Exclusions: uncontrolled infection, other autoimmune disease, pregnancy, lactation. CDR3 length equals 16 residues. J gave up 4 bases and V 6 bases, and 14 bases lay outside the gene matches. Germline V gives CDR1 SGHRS, CDR2 YFSETQ. Study results and limitations: The blood repertoire included most of the expanded thyroid clonotypes above 0.001.

There are many counts of this clonotype. The antigen remains unidentified. The chain uses TRBV5-1 and TRBJ2-7; 9 nucleotides align to TRBD2. Sequencing was performed on peripheral blood or thyroid tissue (not recorded which). The origin of this receptor is an adult woman with Graves' disease, either hyperthyroidism or ophthalmopathy (not recorded which). CDR3 in DNA: TGCGCCAGCACCCCCCTTAGCGGGGGTTCTGAGTACGAGCAGTACTTC. Translated: CASTPLSGGSEYEQYF.